This TCR beta chain was identified in a study of cytomegalovirus exposure and HLA in healthy donors. Study results and caveats: Several of the most significant clusters appeared, in a later analysis, to be linked to common viral pathogens.

The primer mix had 60 Vbeta and 13 Jbeta primers. Sequencing used immunoSEQ multiplex PCR; TCRdb keeps in-frame clones, though not all of them. The sample consists of about 94,000 clones, over 65% of them appearing once. As for this clone: What it binds is not known.

The V and J ends lost 1 base and 4 bases respectively, with 13 bases between them. The CDR3 spans 16 residues. Germline lookup yields CDR1 SEHNR and CDR2 FQNEAQ (reference sequence). The TCR comes from a man aged 25-40 years in good health and CMV-seronegative. The specimen was PBMCs. The genes are TRBV7-9 and TRBJ2-2; D is perhaps TRBD1 (5 bases). This CDR3 is CASSLGGLHPTGELFF. The CDR3 DNA reads TGTGCCAGCAGCTTAGGGGGCCTACATCCCACCGGGGAGCTGTTTTTT.